Given below is one TCR beta chain in context. What it binds is unknown. Both TRBC1 and TRBC2 were covered by a beta constant-region primer of two equimolar oligonucleotides. Ligated cDNA was amplified by four rounds of PCR with nested alpha and beta constant-region primers and SP2. In TCRdb, the UMI-ligation and nested PCR reads were re-called with MiXCR into one record per CDR3 protein. The sample has about 100,000 distinct CDR3 sequences, approximately 15% seen once; the top ten hold around 3%. The data are from a study of naive and memory T cell subsets. Study observations and caveats: A clonotype means one alpha or beta sequence, not an alpha/beta pair. A few larger clonotypes appeared in naive repertoires, especially CD8, possibly memory cells re-expressing CD45RA.

Cells stained for CD3, CD4, CD8, CD45RA, CD27 and viability were sorted into four CD45RA/CD27 subsets. The sequencing input was naive CD8+ T cells from blood. The sequence was obtained from a human donor in good health.

CDR3 bases: TGTGCCAGCAGTCCAACCGGGACAGACGATTATAGCAATCAGCCCCAGCATTTT. It encodes CASSPTGTDDYSNQPQHF. This chain joins TRBV6-6 and TRBJ1-5; 7 nucleotides align to TRBD1. V was pared by 5 bases and J by 0 bases, with 13 bases of the junction left unmatched. Germline CDR1 and CDR2: MNHNY and SVGAGI (reference sequence). This CDR3 spans 18 amino acids.